The 3 T cell receptor beta chains given below trace back to one sample, sequenced in a study of OX40 agonist ivuxolimab in advanced cancers. Sequenced by immunoSEQ multiplex PCR; TCRdb stores in-frame clones only, minus some. The data contain 15,000 to 20,000 clones, over 70% of them singletons. The specimen was CD4+ or CD8+ T cells sorted from blood, collected in a trial of the OX40 agonist ivuxolimab. The receptor set was obtained from an adult with an advanced solid tumor such as melanoma, head and neck, liver or kidney cancer.

The genes are TRBV5-4 and TRBJ2-7; no reliable D call. CDR1 is SGHNT and CDR2 is YYREEE in the germline V gene (reference sequence). This CDR3 region has 13 residues. The V and J ends lost 4 bases and 1 base respectively, with 9 bases between them. The CDR3, as DNA: TGTGCCAGCAGCGGGCCCGCTTCCTACGAGCAGTACTTC. It encodes CASSGPASYEQYF. The variable domain in full, completed from reference TRBV5-4 and TRBJ2-7, reads ETGVTQSPTHLIKTRGQQVTLRCSSQSGHNTVSWYQQALGQGPQFIFQYYREEENGRGNFPPRFSGLQFPNYSSELNVNALELDDSALYLCASSGPASYEQYFGPGTRLTVT.

DNA for the CDR3: TGTGCCAGCAGTTACTCAGACAGCCAAGAGACCCAGTACTTC. It encodes CASSYSDSQETQYF. The V call is TRBV6-5, the J call TRBJ2-5; tentative D call: TRBD1 (5 bases). Trimming stripped 0 bases from V and 1 base from J, with 6 bases between. The CDR3 sequence is 14 residues long. Per germline, CDR1 MNHEY and CDR2 SVGAGI.

The chain couples TRBV5-6 to TRBJ2-5, with D maybe TRBD2 (6 bases). The germline CDR1 and CDR2 sequences are SGHDT and YYEEEE. The CDR3 is 13 amino acids. The V and J ends lost 2 bases and 2 bases respectively, with 7 bases between them. CDR3 region: CASSFGTQETQYF. In DNA, the CDR3 is TGTGCCAGCAGCTTCGGGACTCAAGAGACCCAGTACTTC. Full variable domain (outside the CDR3, taken from reference TRBV5-6 and TRBJ2-5): DAGVTQSPTHLIKTRGQQVTLRCSPKSGHDTVSWYQQALGQGPQFIFQYYEEEERQRGNFPDRFSGHQFPNYSSELNVNALLLGDSALYLCASSFGTQETQYFGPGTRLLVL.